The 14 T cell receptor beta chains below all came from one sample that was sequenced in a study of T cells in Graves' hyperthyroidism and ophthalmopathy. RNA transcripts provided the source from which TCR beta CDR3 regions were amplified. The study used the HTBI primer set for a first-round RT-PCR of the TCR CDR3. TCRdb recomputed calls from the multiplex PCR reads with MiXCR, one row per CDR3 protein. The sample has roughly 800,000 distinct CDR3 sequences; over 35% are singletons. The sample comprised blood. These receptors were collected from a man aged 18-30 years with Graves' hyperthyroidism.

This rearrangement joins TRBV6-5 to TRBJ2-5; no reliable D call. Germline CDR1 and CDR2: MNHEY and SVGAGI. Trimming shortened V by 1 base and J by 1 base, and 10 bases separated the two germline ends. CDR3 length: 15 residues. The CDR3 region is CASSYYPGIQETQYF. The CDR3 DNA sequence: TGTGCCAGCAGTTACTACCCTGGGATCCAAGAGACCCAGTACTTC.

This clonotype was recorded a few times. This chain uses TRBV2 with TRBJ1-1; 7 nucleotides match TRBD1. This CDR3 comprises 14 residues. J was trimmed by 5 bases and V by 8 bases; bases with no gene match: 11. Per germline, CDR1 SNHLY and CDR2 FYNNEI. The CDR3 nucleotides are TGTGCCAGCCACTTCACAGGGGATCGAACTGAAGCTTTCTTT. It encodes CASHFTGDRTEAFF.

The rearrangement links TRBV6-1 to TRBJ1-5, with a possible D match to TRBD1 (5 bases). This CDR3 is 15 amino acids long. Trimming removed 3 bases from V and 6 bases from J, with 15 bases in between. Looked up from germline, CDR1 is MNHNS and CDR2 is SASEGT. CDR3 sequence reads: CASSDRGAVGQPQHF. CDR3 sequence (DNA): TGTGCCAGCAGTGATCGTGGGGCAGTAGGTCAGCCCCAGCATTTT.

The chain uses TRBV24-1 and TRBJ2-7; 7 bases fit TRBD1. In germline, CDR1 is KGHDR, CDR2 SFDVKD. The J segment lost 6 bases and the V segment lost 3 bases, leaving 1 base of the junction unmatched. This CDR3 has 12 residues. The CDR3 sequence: CATSDTGVEQYF. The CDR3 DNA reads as TGTGCCACCAGTGATACAGGGGTCGAGCAGTACTTC.

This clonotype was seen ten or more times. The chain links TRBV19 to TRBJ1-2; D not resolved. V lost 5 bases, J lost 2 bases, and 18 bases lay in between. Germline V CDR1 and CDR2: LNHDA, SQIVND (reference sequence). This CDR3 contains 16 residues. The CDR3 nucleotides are TGTGCCAGTAGTTCACGGACTGCTGGAATAAACTATGGCTACACCTTC. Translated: CASSSRTAGINYGYTF.

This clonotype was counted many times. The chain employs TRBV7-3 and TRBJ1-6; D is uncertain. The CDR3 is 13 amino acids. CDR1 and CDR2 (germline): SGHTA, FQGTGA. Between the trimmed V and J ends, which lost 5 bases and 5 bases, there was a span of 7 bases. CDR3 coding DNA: TGTGCCAGCAGCCTCGACAATAATTCACCCCTCCACTTT. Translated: CASSLDNNSPLHF.

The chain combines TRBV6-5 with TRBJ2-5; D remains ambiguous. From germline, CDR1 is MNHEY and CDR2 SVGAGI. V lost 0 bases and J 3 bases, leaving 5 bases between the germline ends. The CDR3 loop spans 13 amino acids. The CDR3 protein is CASSYSTEETQYF. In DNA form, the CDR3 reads TGTGCCAGCAGTTACTCAACAGAAGAGACCCAGTACTTC.

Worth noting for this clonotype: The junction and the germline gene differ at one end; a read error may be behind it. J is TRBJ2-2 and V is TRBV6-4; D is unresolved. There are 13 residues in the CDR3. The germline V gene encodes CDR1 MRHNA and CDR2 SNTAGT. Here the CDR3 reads CAGSRLSTGELFF. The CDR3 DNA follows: TGTGCCGGCAGCCGCCTTTCCACCGGGGAGCTGTTTTTT.

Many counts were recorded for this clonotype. The CDR3 spells CSAISTKNTEAFF. The CDR3, as DNA: TGCAGTGCTATATCCACCAAGAACACTGAAGCTTTCTTT. The chain recombines TRBV20-1 with TRBJ1-1; the D is unclear. CDR3 length: 13 residues. The germline gives CDR1 DFQATT, CDR2 SNEGSKA (reference sequence). V was trimmed by 4 bases and J by 1 base, leaving 10 bases between them.

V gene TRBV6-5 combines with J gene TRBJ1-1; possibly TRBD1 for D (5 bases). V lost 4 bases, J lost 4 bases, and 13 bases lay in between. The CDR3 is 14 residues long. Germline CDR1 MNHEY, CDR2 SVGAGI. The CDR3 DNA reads TGTGCCAGCAGTTCTTTTGGGGGGGGCACTGAAGCTTTCTTT. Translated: CASSSFGGGTEAFF.

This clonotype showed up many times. DNA of the CDR3: TGTGCCACCAGCATGCCCCGGGGTCTGGAGACCCAGTACTTC. It is translated as CATSMPRGLETQYF. The gene calls are TRBV15 and TRBJ2-5; possibly TRBD2 for D (5 bases). The CDR3 is made up of 14 amino acids. Trimming removed 4 bases at V and 5 bases at J, with 14 bases between. The germline V gene encodes CDR1 LNHNV and CDR2 YYDKDF (reference sequence).

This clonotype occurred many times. For the CDR3, the DNA is TGTGCCACGATTTTGGGTGAAGCTTTCTTT. Translation: CATILGEAFF. This sequence joins TRBV24-1 and TRBJ1-1, with D unresolved. V shed 10 bases and J shed 7 bases, with 9 bases lying between them. CDR1 is KGHDR, CDR2 SFDVKD, per germline. CDR3 length: 10 amino acids.

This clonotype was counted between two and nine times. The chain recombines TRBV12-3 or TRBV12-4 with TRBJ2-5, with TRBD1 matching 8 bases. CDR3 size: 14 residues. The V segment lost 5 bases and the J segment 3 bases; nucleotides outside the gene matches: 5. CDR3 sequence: CASSVGQGKETQYF. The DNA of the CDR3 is TGTGCCAGCAGTGTTGGACAGGGAAAAGAGACCCAGTACTTC.

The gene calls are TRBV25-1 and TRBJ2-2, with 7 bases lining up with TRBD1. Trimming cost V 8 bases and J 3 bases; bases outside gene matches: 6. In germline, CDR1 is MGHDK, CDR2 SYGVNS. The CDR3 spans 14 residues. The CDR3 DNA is TGTGCCAGCTCAAAGGGACAGTACACCGGGGAGCTGTTTTTT. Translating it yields CASSKGQYTGELFF.